This TCR beta chain originates from a study of T cell responses to AZD1222 COVID-19 vaccine (dated by TCRdb to the early 2020s). Describing the broader study: Because spike-specific TCR depth and breadth did not differ between the two schedules, AZD1222 recipients who got a second dose at roughly 4 weeks were pooled with those who got a second dose at roughly 12 weeks. A total of approximately 230 trial participants underwent TCR sequencing, of whom some 210 received two doses of AZD1222 and some 26 received two doses of the MenACWY control vaccine. Enrollment into the trials was organized by age into subgroups of 18-55, 56-69 and 70-plus years, and those subgroups contained roughly 150, 30 and 60 TCR-sequenced participants, respectively. What the work shows at the level of the full study, not this receptor alone: No day 14 peak-response samples were available, so repertoires were characterized only after the peak T cell response. In the small 56-69-year group, the increase in depth fell short of significance, most likely because of low power. Participants were mostly white British, with more females than males. The authors suggested clonal diversity may have been underestimated. Reportedly, close to half of the unique spike-specific TCRs recognized epitopes lying outside the regions that are mutated in the B.1.351 and B.1.1.7 variants. Conclusions about previously exposed vaccinees are limited because only a handful of AZD1222 recipients were SARS-CoV-2 seropositive at baseline. CD4 TCRs associated with the vaccine covered the entire spike protein, and the dominant responses were in regions 160-218 and 743-854. Spike-specific TCR breadth and depth rose significantly after two AZD1222 doses compared with day 0 and with MenACWY recipients.

The germline V and J ends show losses of 7 bases and 8 bases respectively, and no gene match explains 5 bases of the junction. The CDR3 holds 13 amino acids from the cysteine to the phenylalanine. CDR3 DNA only is kept here, 39 bases in frame from base 1. The germline V gene (reference sequence) sets CDR1 to LNHDA and CDR2 to SQIVND. The CDR3 regions of human TCRbeta chains were analyzed by immunosequencing. Processing in the source paper ran as follows. TCRs in the repertoires were compared against a reference library of SARS-CoV-2-specific TCRs that had been generated with the MIRA antigen-specificity platform. Breadth was defined as the fraction of unique TCRs that were SARS-CoV-2-associated, and depth was defined as the fraction of total T cells that were SARS-CoV-2-associated. Using the MIRA data, each spike-specific TCR was assigned both to the spike region to which the TCR was reactive and to a CD4 or CD8 class. Log10-transformed breadth and depth values were compared by one-way ANOVA with Sidak's multiple comparisons tests. This immuneACCESS table, as held by TCRdb, lists in-frame sequences with V and J called but not all clones. Of the missing ones, under half trace to an unresolved V gene in checked studies; the others have no known cause. V, J and clone size were drawn from that table, and D and trimming were deduced from the DNA. The sample table contains fewer than 110,000 clones; only one count was recorded for about 86% of them. Clones ranked in the top ten supply over 1.2% of the sample.

The sample's time point label, in plain terms: baseline before first vaccination. Samples from vaccinated people were obtained from the UK trials COV001 and COV002, which included a single-blind randomized controlled phase 2/3 trial of AZD1222 (ChAdOx1 nCoV-19) in healthy adults. Trial participant PBMC samples were collected at day 0 and day 28 after the second dose for TCRbeta chain sequencing. Worth noting for this clone: Which antigen it targets is not known. No per-base quality is available; no much larger clone lies one base away.

This TCR came from an adult in good health. Recombination joined TRBV19 with TRBJ2-1; 10 nucleotides in the junction match TRBD1. Specimen: peripheral blood, collected on day 0 of AZD1222 vaccination. The nucleotide sequence reads TGTGCCAGTATGGGACAGGGGAGATATGAGCAGTTCTTC. This is translated as CASMGQGRYEQFF.